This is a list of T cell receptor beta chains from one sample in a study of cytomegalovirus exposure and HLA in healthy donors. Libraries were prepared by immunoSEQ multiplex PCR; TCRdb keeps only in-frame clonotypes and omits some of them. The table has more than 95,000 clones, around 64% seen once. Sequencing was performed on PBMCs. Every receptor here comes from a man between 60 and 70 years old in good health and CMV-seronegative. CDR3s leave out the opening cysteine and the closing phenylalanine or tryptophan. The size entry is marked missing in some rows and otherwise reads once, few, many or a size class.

CDR3: ASSPGQNTEAF
V: TRBV18
J: TRBJ1-1
size: -

CDR3: ASSPTGPNTEAF
V: TRBV7-3
J: TRBJ1-1
size: -

CDR3: ASSQEQNTGELF
V: TRBV4-2
J: TRBJ2-2
size: once

CDR3: ASSLNGGGNTEAF
V: TRBV7-9
J: TRBJ1-1
size: -

CDR3: ASSVGQGVHEQY
V: TRBV2
J: TRBJ2-7
size: few

CDR3: ASSVGRGQGEKLF
V: TRBV19
J: TRBJ1-4
size: few

CDR3: ASSFTGVGNTEAF
V: TRBV27
J: TRBJ1-1
size: -

CDR3: SVGGQGASANYGYT
V: TRBV29-1
J: TRBJ1-2
size: once

CDR3: ASISHSRKNTEAF
V: TRBV6-1
J: TRBJ1-1
size: -

CDR3: ASRPTALYMNTEAF
V: TRBV28
J: TRBJ1-1
size: few

CDR3: ASSDPRQGADGYT
V: TRBV2
J: TRBJ1-2
size: -

CDR3: ASGPRQIPSGRAENTGELF
V: TRBV7-7
J: TRBJ2-2
size: -

CDR3: ASSLRLAGPYEQY
V: TRBV5-5
J: -
size: -

CDR3: ASSSGQGFSYEQY
V: TRBV5-1
J: TRBJ2-7
size: -

CDR3: ASTLGRTVGGYT
V: TRBV9
J: TRBJ1-2
size: few

CDR3: ASTPRAGGHNQPQH
V: TRBV19
J: TRBJ1-5
size: -

CDR3: ASGWAGLY
V: TRBV2
J: TRBJ2-7
size: -

CDR3: ASRAGTANYGYT
V: TRBV11-3
J: TRBJ1-2
size: -

CDR3: ASSPPTGGPTEAF
V: TRBV18
J: TRBJ1-1
size: -

CDR3: ATSGSGRVNEQF
V: TRBV15
J: TRBJ2-1
size: -

CDR3: ASSYGDSTYEQY
V: TRBV6-5
J: TRBJ2-7
size: -

CDR3: STTTPFFGEQF
V: TRBV29-1
J: TRBJ2-1
size: -

CDR3: ASSFTGYSYEQY
V: TRBV11-2
J: TRBJ2-7
size: -